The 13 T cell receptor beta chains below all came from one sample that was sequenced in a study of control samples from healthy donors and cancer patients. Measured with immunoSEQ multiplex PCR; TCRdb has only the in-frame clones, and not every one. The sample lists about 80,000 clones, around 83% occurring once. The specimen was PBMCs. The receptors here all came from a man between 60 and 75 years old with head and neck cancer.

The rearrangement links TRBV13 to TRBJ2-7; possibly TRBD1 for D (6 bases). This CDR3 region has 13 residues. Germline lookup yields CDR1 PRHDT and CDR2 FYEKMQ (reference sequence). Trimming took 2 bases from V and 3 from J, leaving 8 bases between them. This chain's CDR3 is CASSLIGGYEQYF. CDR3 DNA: TGTGCCAGCAGCTTAATAGGGGGCTACGAGCAGTACTTC.

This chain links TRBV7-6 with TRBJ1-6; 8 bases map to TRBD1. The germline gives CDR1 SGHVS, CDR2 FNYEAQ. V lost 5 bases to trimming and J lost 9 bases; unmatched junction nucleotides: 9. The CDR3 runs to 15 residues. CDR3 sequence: CASSQDRAPGSPLHF. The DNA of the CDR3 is TGTGCCAGCAGCCAGGACAGGGCCCCCGGTTCACCCCTCCACTTT.

DNA for the CDR3: TGTGCCAGCAGTGGCGCTTTCGATGAGCAGTTCTTC. This codes for CASSGAFDEQFF. The V gene is TRBV6-2 or TRBV6-3, the J gene TRBJ2-1; D gene unclear. Germline CDR1 is MNHEY and CDR2 is SVGEGT. This CDR3 has 12 amino acids. With 5 bases removed from V and 8 bases from J, the gap between germline ends came to 10 bases.

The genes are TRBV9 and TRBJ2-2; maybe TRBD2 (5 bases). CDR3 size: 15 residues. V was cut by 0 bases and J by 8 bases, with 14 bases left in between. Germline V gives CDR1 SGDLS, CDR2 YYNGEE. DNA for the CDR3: TGTGCCAGCAGCGTAGCAGGACTGCCGCCAGGGGAGCTGTTTTTT. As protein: CASSVAGLPPGELFF. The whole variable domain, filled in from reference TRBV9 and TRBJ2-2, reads DSGVTQTPKHLITATGQRVTLRCSPRSGDLSVYWYQQSLDQGLQFLIQYYNGEERAKGNILERFSAQQFPDLHSELNLSSLELGDSALYFCASSVAGLPPGELFFGEGSRLTVL.

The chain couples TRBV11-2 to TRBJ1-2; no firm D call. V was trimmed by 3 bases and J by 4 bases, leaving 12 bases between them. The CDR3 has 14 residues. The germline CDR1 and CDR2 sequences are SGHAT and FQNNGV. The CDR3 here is CASSFTLRGYGYTF. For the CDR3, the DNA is TGTGCCAGCAGCTTTACGCTCCGGGGCTATGGCTACACCTTC.

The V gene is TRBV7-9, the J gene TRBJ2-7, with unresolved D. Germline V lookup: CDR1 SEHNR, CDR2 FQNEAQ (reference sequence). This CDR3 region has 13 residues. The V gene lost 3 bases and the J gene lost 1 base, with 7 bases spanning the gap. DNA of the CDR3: TGTGCCAGCAGCTTTCCAGGATCCTACGAGCAGTACTTC. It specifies CASSFPGSYEQYF.

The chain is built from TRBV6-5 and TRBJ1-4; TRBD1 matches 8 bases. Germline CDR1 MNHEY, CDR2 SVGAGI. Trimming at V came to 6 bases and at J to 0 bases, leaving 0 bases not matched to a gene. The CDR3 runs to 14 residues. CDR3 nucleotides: TGTGCCAGCAGACAGGGGGCAACTAATGAAAAACTGTTTTTT. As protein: CASRQGATNEKLFF.

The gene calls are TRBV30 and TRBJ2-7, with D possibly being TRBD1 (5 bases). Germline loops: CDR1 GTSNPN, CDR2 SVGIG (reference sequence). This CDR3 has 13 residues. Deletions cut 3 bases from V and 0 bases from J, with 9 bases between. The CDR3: CAWSRQLSYEQYF. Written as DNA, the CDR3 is TGTGCCTGGAGCCGACAGCTCTCCTACGAGCAGTACTTC.

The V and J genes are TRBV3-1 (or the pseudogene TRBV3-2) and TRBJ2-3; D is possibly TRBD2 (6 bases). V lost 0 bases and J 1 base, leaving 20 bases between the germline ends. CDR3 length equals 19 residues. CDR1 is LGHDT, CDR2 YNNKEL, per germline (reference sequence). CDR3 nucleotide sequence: TGTGCCAGCAGCCAAGAGTTCCCCGGCGGGGCCATTGGCACAGATACGCAGTATTTT. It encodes CASSQEFPGGAIGTDTQYF.

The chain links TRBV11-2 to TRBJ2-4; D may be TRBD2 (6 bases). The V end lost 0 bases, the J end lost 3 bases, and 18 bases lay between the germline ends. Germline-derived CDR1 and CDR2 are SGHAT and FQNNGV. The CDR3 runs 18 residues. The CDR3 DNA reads TGTGCCAGCAGCTTAGAGGTAATGTCGGGGGTATACAAAAACATTCAGTACTTC. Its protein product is CASSLEVMSGVYKNIQYF.

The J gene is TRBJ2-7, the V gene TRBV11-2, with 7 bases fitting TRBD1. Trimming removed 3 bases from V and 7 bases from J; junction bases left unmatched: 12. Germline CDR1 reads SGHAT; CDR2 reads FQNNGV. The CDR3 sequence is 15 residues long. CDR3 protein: CASSFLWSTGLEQYF. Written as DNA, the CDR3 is TGTGCCAGCAGCTTCCTCTGGTCGACAGGGCTGGAGCAGTACTTC.

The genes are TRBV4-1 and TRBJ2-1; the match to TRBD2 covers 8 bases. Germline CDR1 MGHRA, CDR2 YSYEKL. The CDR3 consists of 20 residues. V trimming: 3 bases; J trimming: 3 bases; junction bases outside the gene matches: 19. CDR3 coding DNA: TGCGCCAGCAGCCACCTGACCGGGACTAGGACCAAGCTAGACTACAATGAGCAGTTCTTC. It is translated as CASSHLTGTRTKLDYNEQFF.

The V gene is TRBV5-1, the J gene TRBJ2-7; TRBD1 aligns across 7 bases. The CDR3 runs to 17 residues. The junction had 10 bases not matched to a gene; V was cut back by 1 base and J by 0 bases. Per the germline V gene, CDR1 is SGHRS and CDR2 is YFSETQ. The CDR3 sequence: CASSLNRGRPSSYEQYF. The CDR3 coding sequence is TGCGCCAGCAGCTTGAACAGGGGACGGCCTAGCTCCTACGAGCAGTACTTC.